This T cell receptor (beta chain) came from a study of T cells in Graves' hyperthyroidism and ophthalmopathy. What was amplified from RNA transcripts were TCR beta CDR3 regions. Initially, a first-round RT-PCR of the TCR CDR3 employed the HTBI primer set. TCRdb reprocessed the multiplex PCR reads via MiXCR and lists one record per CDR3 protein. This sample has hundreds of thousands of distinct CDR3 sequences, with less than 15% found just once. V was pared by 0 bases and J by 1 base, with 21 bases between. The CDR3 has 19 residues. Germline assignment: CDR1 MGHRA and CDR2 YSYEKL. This clonotype was seen only a few times.

The receptor was isolated from a woman aged 18-30 years with Graves' hyperthyroidism. The V call is TRBV4-1, the J call TRBJ2-5; the D call may be TRBD1 or TRBD2 (5 bases each). Sequencing was carried out using blood. The DNA of the CDR3 is TGCGCCAGCAGCCAAGAATCGGTCAGGGAGACCAGAATCCAAGAGACCCAGTACTTC. Translating it yields CASSQESVRETRIQETQYF.